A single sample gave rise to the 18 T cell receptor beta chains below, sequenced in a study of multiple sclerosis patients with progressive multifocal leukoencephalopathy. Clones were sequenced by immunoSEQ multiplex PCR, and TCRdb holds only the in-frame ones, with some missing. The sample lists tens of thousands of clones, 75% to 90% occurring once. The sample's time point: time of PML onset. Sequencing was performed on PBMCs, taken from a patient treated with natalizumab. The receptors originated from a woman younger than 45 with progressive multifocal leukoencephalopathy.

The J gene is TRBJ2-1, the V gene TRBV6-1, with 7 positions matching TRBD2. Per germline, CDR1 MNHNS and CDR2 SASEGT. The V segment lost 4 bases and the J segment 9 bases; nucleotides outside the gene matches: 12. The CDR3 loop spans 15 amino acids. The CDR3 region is CASSVEREALGEQFF. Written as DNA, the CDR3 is TGTGCCAGCAGTGTTGAACGGGAGGCCCTAGGTGAGCAGTTCTTC.

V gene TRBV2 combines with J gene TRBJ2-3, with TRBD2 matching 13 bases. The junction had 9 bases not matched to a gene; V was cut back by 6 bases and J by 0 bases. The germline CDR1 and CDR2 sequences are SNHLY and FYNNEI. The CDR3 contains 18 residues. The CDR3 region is CASRGWTSGSLSTDTQYF. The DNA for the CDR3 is TGTGCCAGCAGGGGGTGGACTAGCGGGAGTCTGAGCACAGATACGCAGTATTTT.

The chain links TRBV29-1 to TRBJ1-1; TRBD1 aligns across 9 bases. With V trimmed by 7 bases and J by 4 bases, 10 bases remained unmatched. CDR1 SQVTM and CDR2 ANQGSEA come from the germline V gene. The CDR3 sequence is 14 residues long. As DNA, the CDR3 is TGCAGCGGCTCTCCGGGACAGGGTCTCACTGAAGCTTTCTTT. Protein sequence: CSGSPGQGLTEAFF.

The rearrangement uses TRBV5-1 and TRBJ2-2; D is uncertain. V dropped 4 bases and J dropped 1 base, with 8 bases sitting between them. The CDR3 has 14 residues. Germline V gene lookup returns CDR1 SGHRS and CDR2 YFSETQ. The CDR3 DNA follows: TGCGCCAGCAGCAACCAGCGGAACACCGGGGAGCTGTTTTTT. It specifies CASSNQRNTGELFF.

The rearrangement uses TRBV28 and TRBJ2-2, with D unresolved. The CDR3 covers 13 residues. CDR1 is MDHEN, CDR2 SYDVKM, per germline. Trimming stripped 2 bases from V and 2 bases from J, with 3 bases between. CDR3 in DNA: TGTGCCAGCAGTTTACTAAACACCGGGGAGCTGTTTTTT. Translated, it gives CASSLLNTGELFF.

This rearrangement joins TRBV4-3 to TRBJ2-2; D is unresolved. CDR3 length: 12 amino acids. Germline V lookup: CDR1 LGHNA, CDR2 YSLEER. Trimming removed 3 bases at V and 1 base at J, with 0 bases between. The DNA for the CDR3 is TGCGCCAGCAGCCAGAACACCGGGGAGCTGTTTTTT. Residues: CASSQNTGELFF.

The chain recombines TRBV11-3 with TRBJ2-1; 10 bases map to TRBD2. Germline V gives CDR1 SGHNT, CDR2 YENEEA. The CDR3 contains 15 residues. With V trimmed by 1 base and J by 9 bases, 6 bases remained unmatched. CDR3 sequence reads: CASSLGLAGVLEQFF. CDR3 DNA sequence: TGTGCCAGCAGCTTAGGTCTAGCGGGAGTACTTGAGCAGTTCTTC.

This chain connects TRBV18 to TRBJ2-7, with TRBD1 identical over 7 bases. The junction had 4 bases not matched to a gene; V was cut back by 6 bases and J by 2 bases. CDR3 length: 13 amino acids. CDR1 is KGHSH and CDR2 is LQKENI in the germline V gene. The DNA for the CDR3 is TGTGCCAGCTCGCCGACAGGGCCCTACGAGCAGTACTTC. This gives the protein CASSPTGPYEQYF.

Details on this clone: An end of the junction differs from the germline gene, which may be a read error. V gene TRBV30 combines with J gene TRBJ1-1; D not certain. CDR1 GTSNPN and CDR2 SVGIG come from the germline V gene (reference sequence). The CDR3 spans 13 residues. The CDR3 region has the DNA TGTGCCTGGAGTGTAAACGGAAACAGTGAAGCTTTCTTT. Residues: CAWSVNGNSEAFF.

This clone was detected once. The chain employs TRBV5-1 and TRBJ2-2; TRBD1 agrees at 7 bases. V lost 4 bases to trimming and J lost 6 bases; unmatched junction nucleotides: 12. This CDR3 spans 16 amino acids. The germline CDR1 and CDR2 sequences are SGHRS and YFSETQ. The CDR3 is CASSPAARGTAGELFF. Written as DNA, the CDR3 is TGCGCCAGCAGCCCGGCGGCTAGGGGGACAGCCGGGGAGCTGTTTTTT.

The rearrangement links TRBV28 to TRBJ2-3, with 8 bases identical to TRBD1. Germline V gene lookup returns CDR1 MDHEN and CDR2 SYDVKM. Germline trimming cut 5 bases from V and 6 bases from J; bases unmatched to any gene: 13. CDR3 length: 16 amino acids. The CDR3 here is CASSNGQGFLGDTQYF. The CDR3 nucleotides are TGTGCCAGCAGTAACGGACAGGGATTCTTGGGGGATACGCAGTATTTT.

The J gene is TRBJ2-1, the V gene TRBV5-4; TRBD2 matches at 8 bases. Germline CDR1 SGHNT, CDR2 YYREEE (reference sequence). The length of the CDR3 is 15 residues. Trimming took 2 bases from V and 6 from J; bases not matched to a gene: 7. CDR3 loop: CASSFPGGVGNEQFF. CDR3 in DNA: TGTGCCAGCAGCTTCCCGGGAGGGGTAGGCAATGAGCAGTTCTTC.

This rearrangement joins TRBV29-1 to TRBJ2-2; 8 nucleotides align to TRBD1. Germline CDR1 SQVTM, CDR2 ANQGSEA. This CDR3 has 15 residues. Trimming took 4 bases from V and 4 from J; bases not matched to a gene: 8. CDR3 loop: CSVARYRGTTGELFF. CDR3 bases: TGCAGCGTTGCACGTTACAGGGGGACCACCGGGGAGCTGTTTTTT.

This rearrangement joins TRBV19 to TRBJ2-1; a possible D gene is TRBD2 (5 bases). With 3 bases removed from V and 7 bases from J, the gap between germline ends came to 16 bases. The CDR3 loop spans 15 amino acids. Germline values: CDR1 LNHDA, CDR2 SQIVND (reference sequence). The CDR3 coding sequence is TGTGCCAGTAGTATGTCCCTACTAGGTTGGAATGAGCAGTTCTTC. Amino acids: CASSMSLLGWNEQFF. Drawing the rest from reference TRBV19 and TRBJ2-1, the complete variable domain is DGGITQSPKYLFRKEGQNVTLSCEQNLNHDAMYWYRQDPGQGLRLIYYSQIVNDFQKGDIAEGYSVSREKKESFPLTVTSAQKNPTAFYLCASSMSLLGWNEQFFGPGTRLTVL.

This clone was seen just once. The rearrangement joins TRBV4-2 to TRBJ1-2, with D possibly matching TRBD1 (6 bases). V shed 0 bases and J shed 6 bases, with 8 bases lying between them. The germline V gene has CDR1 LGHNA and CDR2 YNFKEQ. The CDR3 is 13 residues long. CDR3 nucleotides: TGTGCCAGCAGCCAAGATCCAGGGGATGGCTACACCTTC. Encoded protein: CASSQDPGDGYTF.

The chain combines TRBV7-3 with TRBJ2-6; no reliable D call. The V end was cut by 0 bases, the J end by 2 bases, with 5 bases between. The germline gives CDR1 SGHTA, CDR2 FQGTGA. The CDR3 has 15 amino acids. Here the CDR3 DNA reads TGTGCCAGCAGCTTAACACGGACTGGGGCCAACGTCCTGACTTTC. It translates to CASSLTRTGANVLTF.

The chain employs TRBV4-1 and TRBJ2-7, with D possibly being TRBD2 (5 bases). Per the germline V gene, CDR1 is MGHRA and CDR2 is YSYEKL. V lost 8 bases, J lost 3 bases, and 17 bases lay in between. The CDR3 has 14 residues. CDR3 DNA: TGCGCCAGCTCGAGGGCCAGGTCGGACTACGAGCAGTACTTC. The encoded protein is CASSRARSDYEQYF.

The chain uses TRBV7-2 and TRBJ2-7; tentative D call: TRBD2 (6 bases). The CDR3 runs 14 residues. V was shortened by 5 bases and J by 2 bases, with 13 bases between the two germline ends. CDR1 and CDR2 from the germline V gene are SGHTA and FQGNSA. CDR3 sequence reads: CASSHGDLTYEQYF. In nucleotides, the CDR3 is TGTGCCAGCAGCCACGGGGACTTAACCTACGAGCAGTACTTC.